This T cell receptor (beta chain) was sequenced for a study of blood T cell repertoires in COVID-19. Profiling relied on immunoSEQ multiplex PCR, and the TCRdb table lists in-frame clones only, not all of them. This table has more than 95,000 clones, around 86% appearing once. Germline trimming cut 8 bases from V and 3 bases from J; bases unmatched to any gene: 9. Germline V CDR1 and CDR2: ENHRY, SYGVKD. CDR3 length: 14 amino acids. The chain links TRBV10-3 to TRBJ1-1; 7 nucleotides align to TRBD1. The clonotype comes from a middle-aged man with acute or convalescent COVID-19. The sequenced sample was peripheral blood. CDR3 nucleotide sequence: TGTGCCATCGGACGGACAGGAGACGACACTGAAGCTTTCTTT. Its translation is CAIGRTGDDTEAFF.